The following is a TCR beta chain sequence with its context. Data came from immunoSEQ multiplex PCR; TCRdb stores just in-frame clones and leaves some out. The table has about 93,000 clones, 91% seen once. These data originate in a study of OX40 agonist ivuxolimab in advanced cancers. Background on the study: Patients were dosed intravenously with ivuxolimab at 0.01 to 10 mg/kg every 2 weeks.

The CDR3 totals 11 residues. V gave up 5 bases and J gave up 8 bases, with 10 bases separating them. Germline V gene sequence: CDR1 DFQATT, CDR2 SNEGSKA (reference sequence). The sequenced sample was CD4+ or CD8+ T cells sorted from blood, obtained in a trial of the OX40 agonist ivuxolimab. The rearrangement joins TRBV20-1 to TRBJ2-1; D is undetermined. This receptor was obtained from an adult with an advanced solid tumor such as melanoma, head and neck, liver or kidney cancer. CDR3 bases: TGCAGTGCTCGATCCGGAGATGAGCAGTTCTTC. It codes for CSARSGDEQFF.